This entry lists 19 T cell receptor beta chains sequenced from one sample in a study of CD8 T cells in ankylosing spondylitis. TCRdb used MiXCR to reprocess the 5' RACE reads, holding one entry per CDR3 protein. This table holds around 210,000 distinct CDR3 sequences, approximately 8% found once. Sequenced material: blood, either unsorted or a sorted T cell fraction (not recorded which). All receptors derive from a female donor with ankylosing spondylitis or in good health (not recorded which).

The table lists this clonotype with many counts. J is TRBJ1-5 and V is TRBV7-2; no clear D. Trimming took off 4 bases at V and 7 bases at J, with 8 bases between the two ends. The germline V gene encodes CDR1 SGHTA and CDR2 FQGNSA. The CDR3 has 12 amino acids. The CDR3 bases are TGTGCCAGCAGCTCACCAGCGCAGCCCCAGCATTTT. This translates into CASSSPAQPQHF.

This clonotype was counted many times. The J gene is TRBJ2-7, the V gene TRBV5-1; D ambiguous. CDR3 size: 17 residues. Germline V gene data show CDR1 as SGHRS and CDR2 as YFSETQ. V lost 0 bases and J lost 1, with 17 bases in between. This chain's CDR3 is CASSLGPIATGSYEQYF. CDR3 coding DNA: TGCGCCAGCAGCTTGGGTCCCATAGCCACCGGGTCCTACGAGCAGTACTTC.

This clonotype was found many times. The V gene is TRBV29-1, the J gene TRBJ2-1; D is undetermined. The CDR3 runs to 11 residues. Germline V gives CDR1 SQVTM, CDR2 ANQGSEA. Trimming pared 7 bases from V and 4 bases from J, leaving 8 bases between. The CDR3 DNA is TGCAGCGCTGAGGTATACAATGAGCAGTTCTTC. Protein: CSAEVYNEQFF.

This clonotype has at least ten counts. The rearrangement links TRBV2 to TRBJ2-1, with D hard to call. The germline V gene encodes CDR1 SNHLY and CDR2 FYNNEI. V dropped 4 bases and J dropped 0 bases, with 13 bases sitting between them. This CDR3 has 16 amino acids. CDR3 protein: CASSVRLTASYNEQFF. CDR3 nucleotides: TGTGCCAGCAGTGTCCGACTCACCGCCTCCTACAATGAGCAGTTCTTC.

CDR3 sequence: CASSLSERGNEQFF. Here the CDR3 DNA reads TGTGCCAGCAGCCTTAGCGAGAGAGGAAATGAGCAGTTCTTC. The chain carries TRBV11-1 and TRBJ2-1, with TRBD2 as a possible D gene (5 bases). With 5 bases removed from V and 7 bases from J, the gap between germline ends came to 15 bases. The germline gives CDR1 SGHAT, CDR2 FQDESV (reference sequence). The CDR3 contains 14 residues.

The DNA of the CDR3 is TGTGCCAGCAGCTTGGGTATAGAGAGTAGTAATGAAAAACTGTTTTTT. It yields the protein CASSLGIESSNEKLFF. This chain joins TRBV7-9 and TRBJ1-4; D uncertain. The CDR3 length is 16 residues. Trimming pared 3 bases from V and 4 bases from J, leaving 15 bases between. The germline gives CDR1 SEHNR, CDR2 FQNEAQ (reference sequence).

This clonotype was found many times. The chain employs TRBV7-2 and TRBJ2-3; possibly TRBD2 for D (6 bases). Trimming pared 4 bases from V and 6 bases from J, leaving 14 bases between. This CDR3 has 14 amino acids. CDR1 is SGHTA, CDR2 FQGNSA, per germline. Here the CDR3 reads CASSSGLIRDTQYF. CDR3 nucleotide sequence: TGTGCCAGCAGCTCCGGACTAATAAGGGATACGCAGTATTTT. The whole variable domain, remainder taken from reference TRBV7-2 and TRBJ2-3, is GAGVSQSPSNKVTEKGKDVELRCDPISGHTALYWYRQSLGQGLEFLIYFQGNSAPDKSGLPSDRFSAERTGGSVSTLTIQRTQQEDSAVYLCASSSGLIRDTQYFGPGTRLTVL.

This clonotype was found a few times. The chain is built from TRBV11-1 and TRBJ2-2; D ambiguous. CDR1 and CDR2 (germline): SGHAT, FQDESV (reference sequence). Between the trimmed V and J ends, which lost 5 bases and 1 base, there was a span of 20 bases. The CDR3 is made up of 18 amino acids. The CDR3 bases are TGTGCCAGCAGCATAAGCTCGGCGTTGTCTCAGAACACCGGGGAGCTGTTTTTT. As protein: CASSISSALSQNTGELFF. Using reference TRBV11-1 and TRBJ2-2 for the parts outside the CDR3, the full variable domain is EAEVAQSPRYKITEKSQAVAFWCDPISGHATLYWYRQILGQGPELLVQFQDESVVDDSQLPKDRFSAERLKGVDSTLKIQPAELGDSAMYLCASSISSALSQNTGELFFGEGSRLTVL.

This clonotype was observed many times. DNA for the CDR3: TGTGCCAGCAGCTTCCGACGAGGTGAAGCTTTCTTT. Amino acid sequence: CASSFRRGEAFF. The chain joins TRBV5-6 to TRBJ1-1, with no clear D. CDR1 and CDR2 from the germline V gene are SGHDT and YYEEEE. This CDR3 contains 12 residues. Trimming shortened V by 2 bases and J by 7 bases, and 9 bases separated the two germline ends.

This clonotype has at least ten counts. The chain has TRBV20-1 and TRBJ2-7, with 11 positions matching TRBD2. This CDR3 comprises 16 residues. The junction had 12 bases not matched to a gene; V was cut back by 3 bases and J by 5 bases. Per the germline V gene, CDR1 is DFQATT and CDR2 is SNEGSKA (reference sequence). CDR3 in DNA: TGCAGTGCTAGGGCGGGACTAGCGGCAGGACCCCACGAGCAGTACTTC. Translation gives CSARAGLAAGPHEQYF.

This clonotype was counted at least ten times. V usage is TRBV4-3 and J usage is TRBJ2-3; 9 bases fit TRBD2. Germline lookup yields CDR1 LGHNA and CDR2 YSLEER. Trimming at V came to 1 base and at J to 4 bases, leaving 9 bases not matched to a gene. The CDR3 runs to 17 residues. CDR3 in DNA: TGCGCCAGCAGCCAAGGGGTCGCGGGAGGGGAGCCAGATACGCAGTATTTT. It specifies CASSQGVAGGEPDTQYF.

This clonotype was counted ten times or more. The V call is TRBV7-9, the J call TRBJ1-1, with D uncertain. V lost 1 base and J 6 bases, leaving 12 bases between the germline ends. CDR1 is SEHNR, CDR2 FQNEAQ, per germline (reference sequence). The length of the CDR3 is 14 residues. The CDR3 region is CASSLVTRGPEAFF. The CDR3 nucleotides are TGTGCCAGCAGCTTAGTCACTAGAGGCCCTGAAGCTTTCTTT.

This clonotype was found many times. V usage is TRBV12-3 or TRBV12-4 and J usage is TRBJ2-2; 9 bases line up with TRBD1. This CDR3 is 14 amino acids long. The V and J ends lost 6 bases and 3 bases, in that order; junction bases with no gene match: 2. The CDR3 reads CASSWTGDTGELFF. DNA of the CDR3: TGTGCCAGCAGCTGGACAGGGGACACCGGGGAGCTGTTTTTT.

This clonotype was seen many times. Here the CDR3 reads CASYGRAEAFF. DNA for the CDR3: TGTGCCAGCTACGGACGGGCTGAAGCTTTCTTT. J is TRBJ1-1 and V is TRBV6-2 or TRBV6-3, with D hard to call. The CDR3 has 11 residues. V was clipped by 8 bases and J by 6 bases, with 10 bases between them. Germline values: CDR1 MNHEY, CDR2 SVGEGT.

This clonotype was seen many times. The V and J genes are TRBV29-1 and TRBJ2-1; 12 nucleotides match TRBD2. CDR3 length equals 20 residues. Germline V CDR1 and CDR2: SQVTM, ANQGSEA. Trimming at V came to 6 bases and at J to 5 bases, leaving 23 bases not matched to a gene. DNA of the CDR3: TGCAGCGTCCGTCCCCTAACGACTAGCGGGAGTTTCCCCCGAAACAATGAGCAGTTCTTC. Protein sequence: CSVRPLTTSGSFPRNNEQFF.

This clonotype was counted ten times or more. V and J are TRBV5-6 and TRBJ1-1, with D perhaps TRBD1 (6 bases). Between the trimmed V and J ends, which lost 4 bases and 1 base, there was a span of 14 bases. The CDR3 has 15 residues. Per the germline V gene, CDR1 is SGHDT and CDR2 is YYEEEE. CDR3: CASSQRQDRNTEAFF. As DNA, the CDR3 is TGTGCCAGCAGCCAAAGACAGGACCGGAACACTGAAGCTTTCTTT.

This clonotype was counted many times. This chain links TRBV3-1 with TRBJ2-1; 7 bases are shared with TRBD1. This CDR3 comprises 18 residues. V shed 0 bases and J 3 bases; nucleotides not matched to a gene: 11. Germline values: CDR1 LGHDT, CDR2 YNNKEL (reference sequence). CDR3 sequence reads: CASSQEKARPGGYNEQFF. The CDR3 DNA reads as TGTGCCAGCAGCCAAGAAAAAGCCCGGCCAGGGGGCTACAATGAGCAGTTCTTC.

This clonotype was observed at least ten times. V gene TRBV28 combines with J gene TRBJ1-2; no reliable D call. From germline, CDR1 is MDHEN and CDR2 SYDVKM. Between the trimmed V and J ends, which lost 3 bases and 5 bases, there was a span of 13 bases. This CDR3 is built from 14 residues. The CDR3 loop reads CASSFGGMGYGYTF. CDR3 bases: TGTGCCAGCAGTTTTGGCGGCATGGGGTATGGCTACACCTTC.

This clonotype was found many times. J is TRBJ1-2 and V is TRBV27; TRBD1 is a possible D gene (5 bases). The CDR3 sequence is 14 residues long. Trimming shortened V by 2 bases and J by 6 bases, and 13 bases separated the two germline ends. Germline V gene lookup returns CDR1 MNHEY and CDR2 SMNVEV (reference sequence). CDR3 residues: CASSLIAGFDGYTF. CDR3 DNA sequence: TGTGCCAGCAGTTTAATTGCAGGGTTCGATGGCTACACCTTC.